The 30 T cell receptor beta chains below all came from one sample that was sequenced in a study of blood T cell repertoires in COVID-19. Only in-frame clones appear in the TCRdb table, and some are missing; sequencing was by immunoSEQ multiplex PCR. Of 300,000 to 400,000 clones in the sample, around 90% were seen once. Sequencing used PBMCs or T cells enriched from blood (not recorded which). The receptors derive from a man younger than 40 who had recovered from COVID-19.

This chain joins TRBV2 and TRBJ2-7, with no clear D. Germline V gene lookup returns CDR1 SNHLY and CDR2 FYNNEI. The CDR3 runs 13 residues. The V end was cut by 4 bases, the J end by 7 bases, with 14 bases between. The CDR3 protein is CASSGSPRGEQYF. The CDR3 DNA reads TGTGCCAGCAGTGGGTCCCCCCGAGGAGAGCAGTACTTC.

This sequence joins TRBV7-9 and TRBJ2-5; no reliable D call. This CDR3 is 14 amino acids long. The germline V and J ends were trimmed by 1 base and 3 bases, with 9 bases remaining between them. Germline V lookup: CDR1 SEHNR, CDR2 FQNEAQ (reference sequence). The CDR3 DNA is TGTGCCAGCAGCTTAGGTCTAGTCGAAGAGACCCAGTACTTC. This gives the protein CASSLGLVEETQYF.

This clone was counted only a few times. The chain couples TRBV19 to TRBJ2-2; D is undetermined. V was cut by 8 bases and J by 3 bases, with 10 bases left in between. Germline lookup yields CDR1 LNHDA and CDR2 SQIVND (reference sequence). The CDR3 consists of 13 residues. CDR3 residues: CASGRRHTGELFF. The CDR3 nucleotides read TGTGCCAGTGGGCGCCGGCACACCGGGGAGCTGTTTTTT. Supplemented by reference TRBV19 and TRBJ2-2, the full variable domain reads DGGITQSPKYLFRKEGQNVTLSCEQNLNHDAMYWYRQDPGQGLRLIYYSQIVNDFQKGDIAEGYSVSREKKESFPLTVTSAQKNPTAFYLCASGRRHTGELFFGEGSRLTVL.

This chain uses TRBV30 with TRBJ1-2, with 7 bases fitting TRBD1. CDR3 length: 13 residues. Germline assignment: CDR1 GTSNPN and CDR2 SVGIG (reference sequence). The junction had 6 bases not matched to a gene; V was cut back by 6 bases and J by 2 bases. The CDR3 spells CACPDRVNYGYTF. DNA of the CDR3: TGTGCCTGCCCAGACAGGGTGAACTATGGCTACACCTTC.

V usage is TRBV5-3 and J usage is TRBJ2-1, with TRBD2 identical over 8 bases. TRBV5-3 is reported as an ORF; its role is uncertain. There are 16 residues in the CDR3. Trimming cost V 4 bases and J 1 base; bases outside gene matches: 7. CDR3 sequence reads: CARSPQTSESYNEQFF. The CDR3 nucleotides read TGTGCCAGAAGCCCGCAGACTAGCGAGTCCTACAATGAGCAGTTCTTC.

The V call is TRBV5-1, the J call TRBJ2-7; D is possibly TRBD1 (6 bases). This CDR3 is 12 amino acids long. V lost 4 bases and J lost 3, with 8 bases in between. CDR1 is SGHRS and CDR2 is YFSETQ in the germline V gene. As DNA, the CDR3 is TGCGCCAGCAGCCCACAGGGCTACGAGCAGTACTTC. Translation gives CASSPQGYEQYF.

The J gene is TRBJ1-1, the V gene TRBV18; 8 bases match TRBD1. V lost 1 base and J lost 4; bases outside the gene matches: 8. Looked up from germline, CDR1 is KGHSH and CDR2 is LQKENI. This CDR3 comprises 16 residues. The CDR3 DNA reads as TGTGCCAGCTCACCACAAACAGGGGGTTTAGGCACTGAAGCTTTCTTT. Translating gives CASSPQTGGLGTEAFF. Full variable domain (outside the CDR3, taken from reference TRBV18 and TRBJ1-1): NAGVMQNPRHLVRRRGQEARLRCSPMKGHSHVYWYRQLPEEGLKFMVYLQKENIIDESGMPKERFSAEFPKEGPSILRIQQVVRGDSAAYFCASSPQTGGLGTEAFFGQGTRLTVV.

This sequence joins TRBV9 and TRBJ1-4; D is uncertain. Looked up from germline, CDR1 is SGDLS and CDR2 is YYNGEE. There are 15 residues in the CDR3. The V and J ends lost 0 bases and 4 bases respectively, with 10 bases between them. The chain's CDR3 is CASSVEAVVNEKLFF. CDR3 nucleotide sequence: TGTGCCAGCAGCGTAGAAGCGGTGGTTAATGAAAAACTGTTTTTT.

This clone was counted a few times. This chain joins TRBV21-1 and TRBJ1-5. TRBV21-1 is listed as a pseudogene. The CDR3 loop spans 14 amino acids. The DNA of the CDR3 is TGTGCCAGCAGCAAAACGCCAGCGAATCAGCCCCAGCATTTT. Translated, it gives CASSKTPANQPQHF.

The chain uses TRBV2 and TRBJ1-4; TRBD1 agrees at 11 bases. With 6 bases clipped from V and 2 bases from J, the junction kept 2 bases outside the gene matches. This CDR3 comprises 15 residues. Germline-derived CDR1 and CDR2 are SNHLY and FYNNEI. The CDR3 DNA reads TGTGCCAGCAGACGGGACAGGGGGACTAATGAAAAACTGTTTTTT. Translation: CASRRDRGTNEKLFF.

V and J are TRBV15 and TRBJ2-3; D might be TRBD2 (6 bases). This CDR3 comprises 15 residues. Trimming took 0 bases from V and 3 from J, leaving 10 bases between them. Per the germline V gene, CDR1 is LNHNV and CDR2 is YYDKDF (reference sequence). This CDR3 is CATSRERGLTDTQYF. CDR3 coding DNA: TGTGCCACCAGCAGAGAAAGAGGACTAACAGATACGCAGTATTTT.

This chain connects TRBV5-6 to TRBJ1-1; D not certain. Trimming left V 0 bases short and J 2 bases short, with 11 bases between. CDR3 length equals 15 residues. Germline V gives CDR1 SGHDT, CDR2 YYEEEE. CDR3 region: CASSLALLPNTEAFF. The CDR3 coding sequence is TGTGCCAGCAGCTTGGCCTTACTACCTAACACTGAAGCTTTCTTT.

In this sample, this clone turned up once. The chain links TRBV7-9 to TRBJ1-1, with 12 bases identical to TRBD1. V gave up 4 bases and J gave up 8 bases; unmatched junction bases: 2. The CDR3 loop spans 13 amino acids. Germline V gene lookup returns CDR1 SEHNR and CDR2 FQNEAQ (reference sequence). In nucleotides, the CDR3 is TGTGCCAGCAGCTACGGGACAGGGGGCGAAGCTTTCTTT. This translates into CASSYGTGGEAFF.

The rearrangement links TRBV2 to TRBJ2-7; 12 bases line up with TRBD2. Germline values: CDR1 SNHLY, CDR2 FYNNEI. The CDR3 covers 19 residues. V lost 5 bases, J lost 2 bases, and 16 bases stayed unmatched. In DNA, the CDR3 is TGTGCCAGCAGTTTTCGACCCCTACGGACTAGCGGGGTTCCCTACGAGCAGTACTTC. This translates into CASSFRPLRTSGVPYEQYF.

In this sample, this clone turned up once. V gene TRBV3-1 (or the pseudogene TRBV3-2) combines with J gene TRBJ2-2; D is possibly TRBD2 (6 bases). The CDR3 is 14 amino acids. V was cut by 1 base and J by 5 bases, with 8 bases left in between. In germline, CDR1 is LGHDT, CDR2 YNNKEL (reference sequence). In nucleotides, the CDR3 is TGTGCCAGCAGCCAAGTCGGGGGTACCGGGGAGCTGTTTTTT. Its translation is CASSQVGGTGELFF.

The chain uses TRBV19 and TRBJ1-5; D may be TRBD1 (5 bases). The CDR3 has 15 amino acids. V lost 6 bases and J lost 1, with 13 bases in between. Germline loops: CDR1 LNHDA, CDR2 SQIVND (reference sequence). The DNA of the CDR3 is TGTGCCAGTAGCCCTCTTGGGGGGAGCAATCAGCCCCAGCATTTT. It specifies CASSPLGGSNQPQHF.

This clone came up once. The V gene is TRBV9, the J gene TRBJ2-6; D not resolved. This CDR3 has 16 amino acids. The germline CDR1 and CDR2 sequences are SGDLS and YYNGEE. V was clipped by 3 bases and J by 2 bases, with 12 bases between them. The CDR3 sequence is CASSASPVAGANVLTF. CDR3 bases: TGTGCCAGCAGCGCCTCCCCTGTCGCTGGGGCCAACGTCCTGACTTTC. The full variable domain, with the rest looked up from reference TRBV9 and TRBJ2-6, is DSGVTQTPKHLITATGQRVTLRCSPRSGDLSVYWYQQSLDQGLQFLIQYYNGEERAKGNILERFSAQQFPDLHSELNLSSLELGDSALYFCASSASPVAGANVLTFGAGSRLTVL.

This sequence joins TRBV21-1 and TRBJ2-1; TRBD2 is taken as the D call from the table, unchecked against the DNA. TRBV21-1 is shown as a pseudogene. This CDR3 has 13 residues. The CDR3 reads CASSIGTSNEQFF. The CDR3 region has the DNA TGTGCCAGCAGCATAGGGACTAGCAATGAGCAGTTCTTC.

The V gene is TRBV2, the J gene TRBJ1-2; 7 bases match TRBD1. Germline assignment: CDR1 SNHLY and CDR2 FYNNEI. V dropped 6 bases and J dropped 2; count of bases not matched to a gene: 9. The CDR3 is 15 amino acids. CDR3 loop: CASRHRGVSNYGYTF. The CDR3 region has the DNA TGTGCCAGCAGGCACAGGGGAGTATCCAACTATGGCTACACCTTC.

The V call is TRBV10-1, the J call TRBJ1-1; D gene uncertain. This CDR3 has 12 residues. Germline V lookup: CDR1 WNHNN, CDR2 SYGVQD (reference sequence). Trimming pared 6 bases from V and 2 bases from J, leaving 7 bases between. CDR3 in DNA: TGCGCCAGCAGCTTAATTAACACTGAAGCTTTCTTT. Amino acid sequence: CASSLINTEAFF.

The chain joins TRBV5-1 to TRBJ1-6, with D uncertain. CDR1 SGHRS and CDR2 YFSETQ come from the germline V gene. Trimming left V 5 bases short and J 7 bases short, with 16 bases between. This CDR3 is built from 15 residues. The CDR3 DNA reads as TGCGCCAGCAGGATGACCGGGATCCGGAATTCACCCCTCCACTTT. Protein sequence: CASRMTGIRNSPLHF.

The chain is built from TRBV6-1 and TRBJ2-3, with D tentatively TRBD2 (5 bases). Germline CDR1 is MNHNS and CDR2 is SASEGT. The CDR3 is 16 amino acids. The ends were cut back, 2 bases at V and 1 base at J, with 13 bases in the middle. CDR3 loop: CASSERAGGGTDTQYF. CDR3 in DNA: TGTGCCAGCAGTGAACGGGCGGGTGGGGGCACAGATACGCAGTATTTT.

The rearrangement uses TRBV9 and TRBJ1-1; 7 positions match TRBD1. Germline V CDR1 and CDR2: SGDLS, YYNGEE. The CDR3 extends over 17 amino acids. J lost 2 bases, V lost 3 bases, and 13 bases had no gene match. The CDR3 DNA follows: TGTGCCAGCAGCGACCCTCAAGACAGGGCTACAAACACTGAAGCTTTCTTT. It yields the protein CASSDPQDRATNTEAFF. Full variable domain (missing parts from reference TRBV9 and TRBJ1-1): DSGVTQTPKHLITATGQRVTLRCSPRSGDLSVYWYQQSLDQGLQFLIQYYNGEERAKGNILERFSAQQFPDLHSELNLSSLELGDSALYFCASSDPQDRATNTEAFFGQGTRLTVV.

This clone was counted a single time. The V and J genes are TRBV24-1 and TRBJ1-6; unclear D gene. The germline CDR1 and CDR2 sequences are KGHDR and SFDVKD. The CDR3 totals 14 residues. The germline V and J ends were trimmed by 3 bases and 4 bases, with 6 bases remaining between them. In DNA, the CDR3 is TGTGCCACCAGTGATAACGGTTATAATTCACCCCTCCACTTT. The encoded protein is CATSDNGYNSPLHF.

The CDR3 sequence is CASSYESSGNTIYF. DNA of the CDR3: TGTGCCAGCAGTTATGAGAGCTCTGGAAACACCATATATTTT. This chain links TRBV6-5 with TRBJ1-3; D not certain. The CDR3 has 14 residues. V dropped 3 bases and J dropped 0 bases, with 6 bases sitting between them. The germline V gene encodes CDR1 MNHEY and CDR2 SVGAGI.

This rearrangement joins TRBV7-3 to TRBJ1-1; maybe TRBD1 (5 bases). Germline V lookup: CDR1 SGHTA, CDR2 FQGTGA. This CDR3 spans 13 amino acids. V was pared by 0 bases and J by 6 bases, with 8 bases between. DNA for the CDR3: TGTGCCAGCAGCTTAACAGGGGTTTCTGAAGCTTTCTTT. This encodes CASSLTGVSEAFF.

This clone was recorded only once. The chain combines TRBV24-1 with TRBJ2-1; 10 bases line up with TRBD2. The germline V gene encodes CDR1 KGHDR and CDR2 SFDVKD. The ends lost 4 bases at V and 8 bases at J; junction bases unmatched: 10. This CDR3 is built from 16 residues. The CDR3 loop is CATSDPWSGGADEQFF. CDR3 nucleotide sequence: TGTGCCACCAGTGACCCCTGGAGCGGGGGGGCGGATGAGCAGTTCTTC.

This clone was seen once. The genes are TRBV6-5 and TRBJ2-7, with 8 nucleotides matching TRBD1. The CDR3 runs 16 residues. Germline CDR1 and CDR2: MNHEY and SVGAGI. With V trimmed by 2 bases and J by 0 bases, 6 bases remained unmatched. CDR3 bases: TGTGCCAGCAGTTACCCCCCAGGGGGCAGCTCCTACGAGCAGTACTTC. Translation: CASSYPPGGSSYEQYF.

J is TRBJ2-1 and V is TRBV6-4; the match to TRBD2 covers 7 bases. The germline V gene has CDR1 MRHNA and CDR2 SNTAGT. CDR3 size: 15 residues. Trimming cost V 6 bases and J 6 bases; bases outside gene matches: 11. The CDR3 DNA reads TGTGCCAGCAGACCCTTAGCGGGCGGACTCAATGAGCAGTTCTTC. Translating gives CASRPLAGGLNEQFF.

The rearrangement links TRBV19 to TRBJ1-4, with D perhaps matching TRBD1 (5 bases). Germline values: CDR1 LNHDA, CDR2 SQIVND (reference sequence). With 4 bases removed from V and 8 bases from J, the gap between germline ends came to 8 bases. This CDR3 region has 12 residues. CDR3 DNA: TGTGCCAGTAGTACCTACAGGGAAAAACTGTTTTTT. It translates to CASSTYREKLFF.